A single sample gave rise to the 27 T cell receptor beta chains below, sequenced in a study of CD8+ T cells in alopecia areata. Extraction of RNA preceded its reverse transcription into cDNA, which served as the sequencing template. The repertoire was sequenced with immunoSEQ multiplex PCR; TCRdb's copy has only in-frame clones and lacks some. The table shows about 94,000 clones, with over 70% occurring only once. As to treatment: oral pan-JAK inhibitor, 5-10 mg twice daily. The material was CD8+ T cells sorted from blood, obtained at approximately week 45, from a patient treated with tofacitinib. All receptors come from a human donor with alopecia areata.

This clone has just a few counts. V usage is TRBV5-1 and J usage is TRBJ2-2; TRBD1 matches at 10 bases. J lost 3 bases, V lost 5 bases, and 4 bases had no gene match. The CDR3 runs 15 residues. CDR1 is SGHRS, CDR2 YFSETQ, per germline. The CDR3 sequence is CASSPGTGDTGELFF. The CDR3 DNA is TGCGCCAGCAGTCCCGGGACAGGGGACACCGGGGAGCTGTTTTTT.

The chain joins TRBV4-3 to TRBJ2-1; 12 bases are shared with TRBD2. Germline V CDR1 and CDR2: LGHNA, YSLEER. V lost 0 bases to trimming and J lost 0 bases; unmatched junction nucleotides: 12. The CDR3 loop spans 21 amino acids. CDR3 protein: CASSQDPLAGGPASSYNEQFF. The CDR3 nucleotides are TGCGCCAGCAGCCAAGATCCCCTAGCGGGGGGGCCTGCGAGCTCCTACAATGAGCAGTTCTTC.

This clone was counted a single time. The junction shows a germline mismatch at one end, possibly a read error. The rearrangement uses TRBV30 and TRBJ2-1, with a possible D match to TRBD2 (6 bases). Germline lookup yields CDR1 GTSNPN and CDR2 SVGIG (reference sequence). This CDR3 region has 11 residues. The CDR3 loop is CAWSAGDERFF. The CDR3, as DNA: TGTGCCTGGAGTGCGGGGGATGAGCGGTTCTTC.

With respect to this clone: Other DNA sequences in this sample translate to the same CDR3. The chain carries TRBV7-2 and TRBJ2-7, with D unclear. Between the trimmed V and J ends, which lost 1 base and 2 bases, there was a span of 6 bases. This CDR3 comprises 13 residues. CDR1 and CDR2 (germline): SGHTA, FQGNSA. DNA of the CDR3: TGTGCCAGCAGCTTAGGGACCGCCTACGAGCAGTACTTC. It specifies CASSLGTAYEQYF.

The chain uses TRBV12-5 and TRBJ2-1; the match to TRBD2 covers 11 bases. Trimming removed 0 bases from V and 5 bases from J; junction bases left unmatched: 6. Germline V gene data show CDR1 as LGHNT and CDR2 as FRNRAP. This CDR3 is 17 amino acids long. The CDR3: CASGLVLELAGDNEQFF. The CDR3 DNA reads TGTGCTAGTGGTTTGGTACTGGAACTAGCGGGGGACAATGAGCAGTTCTTC.

The chain couples TRBV30 to TRBJ2-1; TRBD1 matches 9 bases. CDR3 length: 14 amino acids. From germline, CDR1 is GTSNPN and CDR2 SVGIG (reference sequence). V was clipped by 4 bases and J by 6 bases; unmatched bases: 7. The CDR3 DNA reads as TGTGCCTGGACCACGGGACAGGGTAGCAATGAGCAGTTCTTC. Translation: CAWTTGQGSNEQFF. Full variable domain (outside the CDR3, taken from reference TRBV30 and TRBJ2-1): SQTIHQWPATLVQPVGSPLSLECTVEGTSNPNLYWYRQAAGRGLQLLFYSVGIGQISSEVPQNLSASRPQDRQFILSSKKLLLSDSGFYLCAWTTGQGSNEQFFGPGTRLTVL.

The chain recombines TRBV6-5 with TRBJ2-3, with D unresolved. Germline V gene sequence: CDR1 MNHEY, CDR2 SVGAGI. CDR3 length equals 14 residues. Trimming pared 0 bases from V and 4 bases from J, leaving 8 bases between. CDR3: CASSYSPFPDTQYF. In nucleotides, the CDR3 is TGTGCCAGCAGTTACTCCCCGTTCCCAGATACGCAGTATTTT.

The chain is built from TRBV25-1 and TRBJ2-5; the match to TRBD1 covers 7 bases. This CDR3 is built from 15 residues. CDR1 is MGHDK and CDR2 is SYGVNS in the germline V gene. Trimming cost V 2 bases and J 5 bases; bases outside gene matches: 8. As DNA, the CDR3 is TGTGCCAGCAGTGAACCCCGGACAGGCCCGGAGACCCAGTACTTC. Its translation: CASSEPRTGPETQYF.

This clone was observed a few times. CDR3 nucleotides: TGCAGCGTTGAAGTTCCGGGACAGGTAACCTACGAGCAGTACTTC. This encodes CSVEVPGQVTYEQYF. J is TRBJ2-7 and V is TRBV29-1; 8 bases are shared with TRBD1. Germline assignment: CDR1 SQVTM and CDR2 ANQGSEA. The CDR3 runs 15 residues. V dropped 1 base and J dropped 2; count of bases not matched to a gene: 7.

The gene calls are TRBV19 and TRBJ2-7; D might be TRBD1 (6 bases). Germline CDR1 LNHDA, CDR2 SQIVND (reference sequence). With 3 bases removed from V and 0 bases from J, the gap between germline ends came to 12 bases. The CDR3 runs 15 residues. CDR3 nucleotides: TGTGCCAGTAGTATCGGCAGGGGAACCTCCTACGAGCAGTACTTC. Translated: CASSIGRGTSYEQYF. The full variable domain, in which reference TRBV19 and TRBJ2-7 provide the parts outside the CDR3, is DGGITQSPKYLFRKEGQNVTLSCEQNLNHDAMYWYRQDPGQGLRLIYYSQIVNDFQKGDIAEGYSVSREKKESFPLTVTSAQKNPTAFYLCASSIGRGTSYEQYFGPGTRLTVT.

DNA for the CDR3: TGTGCCAGCAGTCTAAACGGGGCGGAGACTGAAGCTTTCTTT. Protein: CASSLNGAETEAFF. This chain joins TRBV11-2 and TRBJ1-1; D is perhaps TRBD1 (5 bases). The CDR3 sequence is 14 residues long. Germline CDR1 and CDR2: SGHAT and FQNNGV. V lost 6 bases, J lost 5 bases, and 16 bases lay in between.

This clone was counted only a few times. The V and J genes are TRBV28 and TRBJ2-3; D is ambiguous. With 3 bases removed from V and 0 bases from J, the gap between germline ends came to 10 bases. Germline V gene sequence: CDR1 MDHEN, CDR2 SYDVKM. CDR3 length: 15 amino acids. Here the CDR3 DNA reads TGTGCCAGCAGTTTCGCATCTAAGAGCACAGATACGCAGTATTTT. Translated, it gives CASSFASKSTDTQYF. Full variable domain (remainder filled in from reference TRBV28 and TRBJ2-3): DVKVTQSSRYLVKRTGEKVFLECVQDMDHENMFWYRQDPGLGLRLIYFSYDVKMKEKGDIPEGYSVSREKKERFSLILESASTNQTSMYLCASSFASKSTDTQYFGPGTRLTVL.

The sample holds one count of this clone. This specimen includes other DNA sequences encoding the same CDR3. V usage is TRBV2 and J usage is TRBJ2-7, with unresolved D. Germline values: CDR1 SNHLY, CDR2 FYNNEI. V dropped 3 bases and J dropped 6 bases, with 6 bases sitting between them. CDR3 length: 11 residues. For the CDR3, the DNA is TGTGCCAGCAGTGAGGGAATCGAGCAGTACTTC. Translation gives CASSEGIEQYF.

This chain joins TRBV29-1 and TRBJ1-2, with D perhaps TRBD1 (5 bases). The germline V gene encodes CDR1 SQVTM and CDR2 ANQGSEA. The CDR3 extends over 10 amino acids. V lost 7 bases and J 8 bases, leaving 11 bases between the germline ends. For the CDR3, the DNA is TGCAGCGCCACAGGTGTAGGCTACACCTTC. Protein product: CSATGVGYTF.

This clone was counted a single time. This may stem from a read error, because a much larger clone lies one nucleotide away. This chain uses TRBV6-6 with TRBJ1-1; no clear D gene. This CDR3 contains 12 residues. Germline V gives CDR1 MNHNY, CDR2 SVGAGI (reference sequence). CDR3 nucleotides: TGTACCAGCAGTAACATGAACACTGAAGCTTTCTTT. Its protein product is CTSSNMNTEAFF.

The gene calls are TRBV30 and TRBJ2-7, with 9 bases identical to TRBD1. J was trimmed by 3 bases and V by 2 bases; bases with no gene match: 2. Germline V CDR1 and CDR2: GTSNPN, SVGIG (reference sequence). The CDR3 is 13 residues long. CDR3 DNA: TGTGCCTGGAGTTCGGGACAGGGCTACGAGCAGTACTTC. Its translation is CAWSSGQGYEQYF.

The chain links TRBV4-3 to TRBJ1-2; D uncertain. Trimming cost V 1 base and J 7 bases, with 4 bases left between them. The CDR3 covers 11 residues. Germline-derived CDR1 and CDR2 are LGHNA and YSLEER. Here the CDR3 DNA reads TGCGCCAGCAGCCAAGGAGGTGGCTACACCTTC. It is translated as CASSQGGGYTF.

This clone has just one count. This chain joins TRBV5-1 and TRBJ2-7; 11 bases are shared with TRBD1. The V gene's germline CDR1 is SGHRS and CDR2 YFSETQ. The CDR3 totals 15 residues. V lost 2 bases and J lost 3; bases outside the gene matches: 4. DNA for the CDR3: TGCGCCAGCAGCTTTGGACAGGGGGCGGTCTACGAGCAGTACTTC. Its protein is CASSFGQGAVYEQYF.

The V call is TRBV27, the J call TRBJ2-2, with D possibly TRBD1 on 5 matching bases. The CDR3 has 14 amino acids. Trimming stripped 3 bases from V and 1 base from J, with 6 bases between. Germline CDR1 and CDR2: MNHEY and SMNVEV (reference sequence). This chain's CDR3 is CASSLTENTGELFF. CDR3 nucleotides: TGTGCCAGCAGTTTGACAGAGAACACCGGGGAGCTGTTTTTT.

The J gene is TRBJ1-1, the V gene TRBV2, with D possibly matching TRBD1 (5 bases). The CDR3 covers 14 residues. Germline V CDR1 and CDR2: SNHLY, FYNNEI. The V gene lost 10 bases and the J gene lost 3 bases, with 18 bases spanning the gap. CDR3 in amino acids: CATAAGRGDTEAFF. As DNA, the CDR3 is TGTGCCACCGCCGCAGGGCGGGGGGACACTGAAGCTTTCTTT.

The chain is built from TRBV6-5 and TRBJ2-7; D not certain. With 6 bases removed from V and 5 bases from J, the gap between germline ends came to 14 bases. The CDR3 covers 13 residues. Germline V gives CDR1 MNHEY, CDR2 SVGAGI. This CDR3 reads CASRTGSWNEQYF. The CDR3 DNA sequence: TGTGCCAGCAGAACGGGTAGCTGGAACGAGCAGTACTTC.

V is TRBV29-1 and J is TRBJ2-7, with D possibly being TRBD1 (6 bases). Per the germline V gene, CDR1 is SQVTM and CDR2 is ANQGSEA. The V end was cut by 5 bases, the J end by 5 bases, with 10 bases between. This CDR3 spans 11 amino acids. CDR3 nucleotides: TGCAGCGTTTCACAGGGTGACGAGCAGTACTTC. Encoded protein: CSVSQGDEQYF.

This clone was recorded a few times. The genes are TRBV30 and TRBJ2-7; the D gene is possibly TRBD1 (6 bases). From germline, CDR1 is GTSNPN and CDR2 SVGIG (reference sequence). Trimming shortened V by 0 bases and J by 7 bases, and 13 bases separated the two germline ends. The CDR3 runs to 13 residues. The CDR3 DNA sequence: TGTGCCTGGAGTGTAGGGGTCAGGGGAGAGCAGTACTTC. This translates into CAWSVGVRGEQYF.

CDR3 region: CASSQQGDTEAFF. CDR3 in DNA: TGCGCCAGCAGCCAGCAGGGGGACACTGAAGCTTTCTTT. J is TRBJ1-1 and V is TRBV4-1, with TRBD1 identical over 7 bases. Losses at the gene ends were 3 bases for V and 3 bases for J; bases not matched to a gene: 1. CDR3 length: 13 amino acids. Germline CDR1 reads MGHRA; CDR2 reads YSYEKL.

The V gene is TRBV15, the J gene TRBJ2-2; D possibly matches TRBD1 or TRBD2 (5 bases each). Trimming shortened V by 8 bases and J by 0 bases, and 10 bases separated the two germline ends. Per germline, CDR1 LNHNV and CDR2 YYDKDF (reference sequence). The CDR3 length is 14 residues. The CDR3 region has the DNA TGTGCCACCGGGACGAAGGCGAACACCGGGGAGCTGTTTTTT. This gives the protein CATGTKANTGELFF.

This clone was recorded a few times. The rearrangement uses TRBV12-5 and TRBJ1-2; 9 bases match TRBD1. CDR3 size: 15 residues. Looked up from germline, CDR1 is LGHNT and CDR2 is FRNRAP. The ends lost 7 bases at V and 4 bases at J; junction bases unmatched: 10. The CDR3 here is CASAETGGDFYGYTF. CDR3 bases: TGTGCTAGTGCTGAGACAGGGGGTGACTTCTATGGCTACACCTTC.

This chain uses TRBV2 with TRBJ2-3, with a weak D call TRBD2 (6 bases). Germline assignment: CDR1 SNHLY and CDR2 FYNNEI. The CDR3 is 14 residues long. V dropped 4 bases and J dropped 2 bases, with 10 bases sitting between them. The CDR3 reads CASSGGGATDTQYF. The CDR3 DNA sequence: TGTGCCAGCAGTGGAGGCGGGGCCACAGATACGCAGTATTTT.